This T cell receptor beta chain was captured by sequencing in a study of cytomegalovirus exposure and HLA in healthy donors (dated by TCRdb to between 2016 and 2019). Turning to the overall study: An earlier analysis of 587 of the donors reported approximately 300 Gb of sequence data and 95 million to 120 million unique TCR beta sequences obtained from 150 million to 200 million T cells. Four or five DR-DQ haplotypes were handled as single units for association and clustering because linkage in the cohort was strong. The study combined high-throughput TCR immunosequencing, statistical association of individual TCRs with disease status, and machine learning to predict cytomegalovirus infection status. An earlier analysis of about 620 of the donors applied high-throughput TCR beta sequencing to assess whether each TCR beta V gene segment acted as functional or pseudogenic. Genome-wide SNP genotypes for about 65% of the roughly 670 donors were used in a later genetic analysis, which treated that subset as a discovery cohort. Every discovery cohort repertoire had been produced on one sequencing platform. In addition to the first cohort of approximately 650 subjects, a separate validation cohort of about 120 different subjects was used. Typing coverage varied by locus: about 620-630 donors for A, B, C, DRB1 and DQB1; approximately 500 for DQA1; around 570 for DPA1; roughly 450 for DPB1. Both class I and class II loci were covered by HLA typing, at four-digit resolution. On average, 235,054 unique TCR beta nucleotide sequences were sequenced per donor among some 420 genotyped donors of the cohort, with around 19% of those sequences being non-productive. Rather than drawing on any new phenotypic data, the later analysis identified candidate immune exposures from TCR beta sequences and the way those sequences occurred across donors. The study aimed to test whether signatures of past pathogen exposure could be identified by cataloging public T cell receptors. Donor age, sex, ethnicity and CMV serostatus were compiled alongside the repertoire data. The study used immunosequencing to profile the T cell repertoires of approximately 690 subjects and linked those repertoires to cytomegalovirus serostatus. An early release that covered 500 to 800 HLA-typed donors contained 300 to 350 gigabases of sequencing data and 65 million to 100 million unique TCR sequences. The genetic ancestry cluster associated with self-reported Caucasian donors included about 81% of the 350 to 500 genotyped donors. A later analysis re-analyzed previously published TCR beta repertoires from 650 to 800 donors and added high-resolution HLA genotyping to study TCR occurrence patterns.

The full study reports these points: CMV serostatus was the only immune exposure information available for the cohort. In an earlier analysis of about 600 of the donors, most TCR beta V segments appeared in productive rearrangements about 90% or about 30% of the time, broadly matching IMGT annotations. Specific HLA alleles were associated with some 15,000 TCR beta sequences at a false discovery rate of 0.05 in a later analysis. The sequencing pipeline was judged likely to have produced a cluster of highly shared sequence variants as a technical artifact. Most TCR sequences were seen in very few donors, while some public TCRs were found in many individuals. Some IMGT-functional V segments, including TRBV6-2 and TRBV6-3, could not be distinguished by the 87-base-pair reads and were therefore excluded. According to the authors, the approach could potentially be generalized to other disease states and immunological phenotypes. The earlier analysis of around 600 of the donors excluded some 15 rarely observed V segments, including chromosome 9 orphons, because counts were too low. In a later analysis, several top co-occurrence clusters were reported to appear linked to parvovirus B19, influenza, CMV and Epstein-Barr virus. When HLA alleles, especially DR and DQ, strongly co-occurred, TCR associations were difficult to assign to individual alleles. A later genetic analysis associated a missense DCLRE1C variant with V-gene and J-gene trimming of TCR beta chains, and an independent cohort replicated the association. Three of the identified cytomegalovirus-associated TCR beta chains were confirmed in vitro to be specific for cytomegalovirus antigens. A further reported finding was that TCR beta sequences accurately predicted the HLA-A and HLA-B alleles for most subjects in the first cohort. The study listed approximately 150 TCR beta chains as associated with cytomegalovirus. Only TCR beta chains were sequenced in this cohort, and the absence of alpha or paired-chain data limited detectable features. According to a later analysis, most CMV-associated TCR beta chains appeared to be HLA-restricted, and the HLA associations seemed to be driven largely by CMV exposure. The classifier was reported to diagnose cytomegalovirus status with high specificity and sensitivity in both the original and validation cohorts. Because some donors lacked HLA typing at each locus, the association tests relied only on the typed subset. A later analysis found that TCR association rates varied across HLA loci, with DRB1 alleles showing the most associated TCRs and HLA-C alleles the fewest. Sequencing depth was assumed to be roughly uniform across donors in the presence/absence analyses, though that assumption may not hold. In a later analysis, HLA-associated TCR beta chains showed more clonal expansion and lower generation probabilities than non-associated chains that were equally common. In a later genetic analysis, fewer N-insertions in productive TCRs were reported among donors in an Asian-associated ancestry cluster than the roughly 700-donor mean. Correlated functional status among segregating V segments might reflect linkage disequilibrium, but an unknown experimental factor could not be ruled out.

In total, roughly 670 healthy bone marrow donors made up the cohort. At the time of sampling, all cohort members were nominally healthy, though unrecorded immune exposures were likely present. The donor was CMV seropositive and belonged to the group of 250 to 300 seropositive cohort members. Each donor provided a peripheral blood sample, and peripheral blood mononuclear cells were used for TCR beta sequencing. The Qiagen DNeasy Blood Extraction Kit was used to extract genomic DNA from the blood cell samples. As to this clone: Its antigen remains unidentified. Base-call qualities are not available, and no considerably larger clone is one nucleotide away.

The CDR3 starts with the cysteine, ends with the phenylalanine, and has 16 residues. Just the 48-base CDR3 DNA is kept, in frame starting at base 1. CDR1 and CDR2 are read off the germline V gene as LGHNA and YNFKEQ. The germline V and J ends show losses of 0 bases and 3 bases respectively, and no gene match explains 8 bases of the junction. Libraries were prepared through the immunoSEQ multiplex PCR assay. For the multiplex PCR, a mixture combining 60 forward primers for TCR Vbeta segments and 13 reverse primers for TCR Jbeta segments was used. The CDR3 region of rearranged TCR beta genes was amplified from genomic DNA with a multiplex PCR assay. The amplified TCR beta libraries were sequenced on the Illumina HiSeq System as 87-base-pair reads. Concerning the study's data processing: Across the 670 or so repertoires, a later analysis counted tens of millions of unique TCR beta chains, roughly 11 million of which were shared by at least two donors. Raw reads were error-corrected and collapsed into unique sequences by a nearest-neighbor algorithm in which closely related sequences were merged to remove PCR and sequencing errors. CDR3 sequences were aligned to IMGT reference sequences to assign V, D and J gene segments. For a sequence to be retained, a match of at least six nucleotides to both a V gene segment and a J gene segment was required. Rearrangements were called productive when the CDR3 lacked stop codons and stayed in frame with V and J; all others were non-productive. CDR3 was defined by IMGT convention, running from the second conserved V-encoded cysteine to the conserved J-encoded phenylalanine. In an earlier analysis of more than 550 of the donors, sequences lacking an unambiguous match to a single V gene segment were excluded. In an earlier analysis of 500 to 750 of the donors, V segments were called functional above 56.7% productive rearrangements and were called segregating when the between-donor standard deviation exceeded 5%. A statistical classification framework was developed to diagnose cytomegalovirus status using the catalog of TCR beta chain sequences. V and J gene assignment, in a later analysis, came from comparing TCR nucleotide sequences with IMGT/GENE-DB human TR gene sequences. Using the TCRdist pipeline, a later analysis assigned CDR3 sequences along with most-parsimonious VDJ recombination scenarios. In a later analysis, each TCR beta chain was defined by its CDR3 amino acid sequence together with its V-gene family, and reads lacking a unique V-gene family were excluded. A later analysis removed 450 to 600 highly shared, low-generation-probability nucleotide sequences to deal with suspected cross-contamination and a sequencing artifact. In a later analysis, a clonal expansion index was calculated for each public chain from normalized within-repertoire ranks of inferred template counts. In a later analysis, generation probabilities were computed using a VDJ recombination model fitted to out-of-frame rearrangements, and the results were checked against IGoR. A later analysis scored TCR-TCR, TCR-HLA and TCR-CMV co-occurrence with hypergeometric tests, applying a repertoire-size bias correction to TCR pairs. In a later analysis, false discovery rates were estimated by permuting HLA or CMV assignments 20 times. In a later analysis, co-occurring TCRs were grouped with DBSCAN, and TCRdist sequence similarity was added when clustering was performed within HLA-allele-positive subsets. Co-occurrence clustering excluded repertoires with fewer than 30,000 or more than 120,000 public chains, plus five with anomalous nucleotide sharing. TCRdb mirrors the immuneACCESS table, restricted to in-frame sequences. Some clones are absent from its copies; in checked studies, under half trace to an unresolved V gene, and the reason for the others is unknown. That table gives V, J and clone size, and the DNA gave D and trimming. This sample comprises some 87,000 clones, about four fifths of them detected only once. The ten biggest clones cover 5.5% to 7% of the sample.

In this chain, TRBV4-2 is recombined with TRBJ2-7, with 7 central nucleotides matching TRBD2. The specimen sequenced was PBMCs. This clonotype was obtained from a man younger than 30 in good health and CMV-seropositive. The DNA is TGTGCCAGCAGCCAAGATGGGGGTTCTAGCGGCTACGAGCAGTACTTC. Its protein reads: CASSQDGGSSGYEQYF.